Listed below are T cell receptor beta chains from one sample, sequenced in a study of T cells in Graves' hyperthyroidism and ophthalmopathy. TCRdb redid the calling of the multiplex PCR reads with MiXCR, one entry per CDR3 protein. This table has about 760,000 distinct CDR3 sequences, approximately 36% appearing once. Sequencing used blood. Every receptor here comes from a woman between 40 and 50 years old with Graves' hyperthyroidism. Each CDR3 is given with its conserved first and last residue. Fields, in order: clone size, D gene, J gene, V gene, CDR3 protein, CDR3 DNA. D genes are given only for firm matches. Only some rows state a clone size, as once, few, many or a class for expanded clones.

- - TRBJ1-5 TRBV9 CASSQVAGVGNQPQHF TGTGCCAGCAGCCAAGTCGCAGGAGTGGGGAATCAGCCCCAGCATTTT
- TRBD1 TRBJ1-1 TRBV7-3 CASSLYAGGTEAFF TGTGCCAGCAGCCTTTATGCAGGGGGGACTGAAGCTTTCTTT
many - TRBJ1-5 TRBV10-3 CAISESTVVDQPQHF TGTGCCATCAGTGAGTCGACAGTCGTAGATCAGCCCCAGCATTTT
once - TRBJ1-3 TRBV29-1 CSIEMGQSNTIYF TGCAGCATTGAGATGGGGCAGTCGAACACCATATATTTT
- - TRBJ1-5 TRBV30 CAWSPREEQPQHF TGTGCCTGGAGTCCCCGTGAGGAACAGCCCCAGCATTTT
many - TRBJ2-7 TRBV7-2 CASGARTYEQYF TGTGCCAGCGGCGCGCGGACCTACGAGCAGTACTTC
- TRBD1 TRBJ1-2 TRBV29-1 CSDVGQASLYGYTF TGCAGCGACGTGGGACAGGCTTCCCTCTATGGCTACACCTTC
many - TRBJ2-7 TRBV5-1 CASTYEQYF TGCGCCAGCACCTACGAGCAGTACTTC
many TRBD1 TRBJ2-5 TRBV7-9 CASLPGGAQWETQYF TGTGCCAGCTTGCCAGGGGGCGCCCAGTGGGAGACCCAGTACTTC
few - TRBJ1-4 TRBV11-2 CASSRLGALMKNFF TGTGCCAGCAGCCGTTTGGGGGCACTAATGAAAAACTTTTTT
many TRBD2 TRBJ2-5 TRBV20-1 CSARVGGTLTYQETQYF TGCAGTGCTAGAGTGGGGGGGACGCTAACCTACCAAGAGACCCAGTACTTC
- - TRBJ1-6 TRBV11-2 CASTPVSAPNNSPLHF TGTGCCAGCACCCCTGTGTCAGCGCCCAATAATTCACCCCTCCACTTT
- - TRBJ1-1 TRBV10-2 CASGGGPEAFF TGCGCCAGCGGGGGGGGCCCTGAAGCTTTCTTT
- TRBD1 TRBJ1-1 TRBV5-1 CASSEQGAGTGEATEAFF TGCGCCAGCAGCGAACAGGGGGCCGGCACCGGGGAGGCCACTGAAGCTTTCTTT
few - TRBJ2-5 TRBV2 CASLMERRNQETQYF TGTGCCAGCCTAATGGAGCGGAGAAACCAAGAGACCCAGTACTTC
many - TRBJ1-6 TRBV7-9 CASRPKTENSPLHF TGTGCCAGCAGACCCAAGACGGAGAATTCACCCCTCCACTTT
few - TRBJ2-7 TRBV29-1 CSVEDRGHGHDYEQYF TGCAGCGTTGAAGATCGAGGTCATGGGCATGACTACGAGCAGTACTTC
- - TRBJ1-2 TRBV20-1 CSAPGRNYGYTF TGCAGTGCCCCTGGGAGGAACTATGGCTACACCTTC
- TRBD2 TRBJ2-2 TRBV19 CASSTLARNTGELSW TGTGCCAGTAGTACACTAGCGAGGAACACCGGGGAGCTGTCTTGG
many - TRBJ2-7 TRBV24-1 CATSDLGDGYSSYEQYF TGTGCCACCAGTGATTTGGGGGACGGCTATAGCTCCTACGAGCAGTACTTC
- - TRBJ2-5 TRBV20-1 CSARGVTRQETQYF TGCAGTGCTCGAGGTGTAACGCGGCAAGAGACCCAGTACTTC
- TRBD1 TRBJ2-7 TRBV29-1 CSVEGQASDEQYF TGCAGCGTTGAGGGACAGGCGTCTGACGAGCAGTACTTC
- - TRBJ1-1 TRBV12-3/TRBV12-4 CASSSFSTEAFF TGTGCCAGCAGTAGCTTTTCCACTGAAGCTTTCTTT
- - TRBJ2-5 TRBV11-1 CASSPPDNQETQYF TGTGCCAGCAGCCCCCCGGACAACCAAGAGACCCAGTACTTC
many - TRBJ1-1 TRBV6-5 CAIQEGLNTEAFF TGTGCCATCCAAGAGGGACTGAACACTGAAGCTTTCTTT
- - TRBJ1-4 TRBV27 CASSSPGDTLFF TGTGCCAGCAGTAGCCCTGGGGATACACTGTTTTTT
once - TRBJ1-1 TRBV25-1 CASSQQGFTEAFF TGTGCCAGCAGTCAACAGGGCTTCACTGAAGCTTTCTTT
many - TRBJ1-3 TRBV20-1 CSASSPRDGNTIYF TGCAGTGCTAGTTCACCCAGGGATGGAAACACCATATATTTT
many - TRBJ2-2 TRBV25-1 CASSENTGELFF TGCGCCAGCAGTGAGAACACCGGGGAGCTGTTTTTT
- TRBD1 TRBJ1-5 TRBV12-3/TRBV12-4 CASGRTGDYQPQHF TGTGCCAGCGGCCGGACAGGGGACTATCAGCCCCAGCATTTT
many TRBD1 TRBJ1-4 TRBV7-9 CASSPTGAHEKLFF TGTGCCAGCAGCCCGACAGGGGCGCATGAAAAACTGTTTTTT
few - TRBJ1-3 TRBV7-8 CASSLAFGFRNTIYF TGTGCCAGCAGCTTGGCCTTTGGGTTTCGAAACACCATATATTTT
- TRBD1 TRBJ2-1 TRBV7-3 CASSLTGGGMNEQFF TGTGCCAGCAGCCTGACAGGGGGAGGAATGAATGAGCAGTTCTTC
- - TRBJ1-2 TRBV20-1 CSASEPGHLNYGYTF TGCAGTGCTTCAGAACCGGGACACTTGAACTATGGCTACACCTTC
many TRBD1 TRBJ1-6 TRBV19 CASGTGGKNLGSPLHF TGTGCCAGTGGGACAGGGGGCAAGAATCTGGGTTCACCCCTCCACTTT
few TRBD1 TRBJ1-2 TRBV6-5 CASSPGGGGYGYTF TGTGCCAGCAGTCCAGGGGGCGGTGGCTATGGCTACACCTTC
- TRBD1 TRBJ2-5 TRBV12-3/TRBV12-4 CASSPRPDRVEVGSETQYF TGTGCCAGCAGTCCCAGACCCGACAGGGTTGAGGTCGGTTCGGAGACCCAGTACTTC
- - TRBJ1-6 TRBV7-3 CASSLGGRGVAPLHF TGTGCCAGCAGCTTAGGTGGAAGGGGGGTCGCACCCCTCCACTTT
many - TRBJ1-2 TRBV6-4 CASSDYSAGGIRGYTF TGTGCCAGCAGTGACTACAGCGCCGGCGGCATTCGTGGCTACACCTTC
- TRBD1 TRBJ1-2 TRBV12-3/TRBV12-4 CASKTGGSNHGYTF TGTGCCAGCAAGACAGGGGGGAGTAACCATGGCTACACCTTC
- - TRBJ2-5 TRBV5-4 CASSWEGQSQETQYF TGTGCCAGCAGCTGGGAGGGACAGTCGCAAGAGACCCAGTACTTC
many - TRBJ1-4 TRBV7-8 CASTSGGGEKLFF TGTGCCAGCACCAGTGGGGGCGGAGAAAAACTGTTTTTT
- - TRBJ1-2 TRBV7-3 CASSLIPGRTNYGYTF TGTGCCAGCAGCTTAATCCCGGGCCGAACTAACTATGGCTACACCTTC
many TRBD1 TRBJ1-2 TRBV12-3/TRBV12-4 CATKGAQYGYTF TGTGCCACCAAGGGGGCGCAGTATGGCTACACCTTC